These T cell receptor beta chains were read from a single sample in a study of T cell responses to AZD1222 COVID-19 vaccine. TCRdb's table, derived via immunoSEQ multiplex PCR, lists solely in-frame clones and lacks some. The sample contains roughly 120,000 clones, approximately 84% of which appear only once. The sample was peripheral blood, taken on day 0 of AZD1222 vaccination. These receptors were obtained from an adult in good health. CDR3s include the opening cysteine and the closing phenylalanine or tryptophan. The D gene is left open where the match is weak. Clone size is not always given. Where it is, it says once, few, many or a class for expanded clones.

j_call clone_size d_call v_call cdr3_nt cdr3_aa
TRBJ2-3 - - TRBV30 TGTGCCTGGACCACAGGGACCCTTGATACGCAGTATTTT CAWTTGTLDTQYF
TRBJ2-7 - TRBD2 TRBV7-2 TGTGCCAGCAGCTTAGAGGTAGCGGGGAGCTCCTACGAGCAGTACTTC CASSLEVAGSSYEQYF
TRBJ2-7 once - TRBV27 TGTGCCAGCAGTTCGCCGGGACTCCGGGACGACGAGCAGTACTTC CASSSPGLRDDEQYF
TRBJ2-3 - - TRBV19 TGTGCCAGTAGCCTCAGGGGGGGGAGCACAGATACGCAGTATTTT CASSLRGGSTDTQYF
TRBJ2-1 - TRBD1 TRBV9 TGTGCCAGCAGCGGGAGGGTTGGGACAGGGGCCAATGAGCAGTTCTTC CASSGRVGTGANEQFF
TRBJ2-2 - TRBD1 TRBV20-1 TGCAGTGCTAGTCAGGGGGTGTTCGGGGAGCTGTTTTTT CSASQGVFGELFF
TRBJ2-5 - TRBD1 TRBV11-2 TGTGCCAGCAGCCCAAACAGGGGGGTACAAGAGACCCAGTACTTC CASSPNRGVQETQYF
TRBJ1-2 once - TRBV29-1 TGCAGCGTTGAAGGGCAGAGATATGGCTACACCTTC CSVEGQRYGYTF
TRBJ1-1 - - TRBV4-1 TGCGCCCGCAGCCGCCGCGGTTACGTCGGGGCTTTCTTT CARSRRGYVGAFF
TRBJ2-5 - TRBD1 TRBV29-1 TGCAGCGTCCCGACAGGGTGGGAGACCCAGTACTTC CSVPTGWETQYF
TRBJ2-7 - - TRBV7-8 TGTGCCAGCAGCCCCCGAGGAGGGAATGACTACGAGCAGTACTTC CASSPRGGNDYEQYF
TRBJ1-1 - TRBD1 TRBV4-2 TGTGCCAGCAGCCTGGGACAGGGGGCCGCTGAAGCTTTCTTT CASSLGQGAAEAFF
TRBJ2-7 - - TRBV7-2 TGTGCCAGCATCGGGCCTAGCGCTCGATACGAGCAGTACTTC CASIGPSARYEQYF
TRBJ2-7 - - TRBV2 TGTGCCAGCAGGGCCCCCAGCGGTAAGAGCTCCTACGAGCAGTACTTC CASRAPSGKSSYEQYF
TRBJ2-7 - - TRBV5-4 TGTGCCAGCACCCCTCATGGGGGGTCTGACGAGCAGTACTTC CASTPHGGSDEQYF
TRBJ2-2 - TRBD2 TRBV9 TGTGCCAGCAGCGTTGGGCTAGCGGGGAGGACCGGGGAGCTGTTTTTT CASSVGLAGRTGELFF
TRBJ2-7 - TRBD1 TRBV10-3 TGTGCCATCAGAGCTGAACAGGGGGCAGTGAACGAGCAGTACTTC CAIRAEQGAVNEQYF
TRBJ2-7 - TRBD2 TRBV30 TGTGCCTGGAGTTCGAGTGGACTAGATGTGGGGGAGCAGTACTTC CAWSSSGLDVGEQYF
TRBJ1-5 - TRBD1 TRBV28 TGTGCCAGCAGTGTACCGACAGGGAACAGCAATCAGCCCCAGCATTTT CASSVPTGNSNQPQHF
TRBJ2-7 - - TRBV9 TGTGCCAGCAGCATGAGGGGTTCCTACGAGCAGTACTTC CASSMRGSYEQYF
TRBJ1-2 - - TRBV6-4 TGTGCCAGCAGTGCGGATAGCTATGGCTACACCTTC CASSADSYGYTF
TRBJ2-1 - TRBD2 TRBV7-8 TGTGCCAGCAGCCCAACCCGACTAGCGGGAAGTGAGCAGTTCTTC CASSPTRLAGSEQFF
TRBJ2-1 - - TRBV3-1/TRBV3-2 TGTGCCAGCAGCCCTCCCTCTAGGGAGGCGCAGTTCTTC CASSPPSREAQFF
TRBJ1-2 - - TRBV9 TGTGCCAGCAGCGTCGGATTGATGATACCTAACTATGGCTACACCTTC CASSVGLMIPNYGYTF
TRBJ1-1 once - TRBV7-2 TGTGCCGGGGGGGAGGCGAGGAACACTGAAGCTTTCTTT CAGGEARNTEAFF
TRBJ2-7 - TRBD1 TRBV4-1 TGCGCCAGCAGCCAAGCCCCGACAGGGTCCTCCTACGAGCAGTACTTC CASSQAPTGSSYEQYF
TRBJ2-7 - - TRBV10-2 TGCGCCAGCAGTGAGAGGGAGGGGGGTACCTACGAGCAGTACTTC CASSEREGGTYEQYF
TRBJ1-5 - - TRBV12-3/TRBV12-4 TGTGCCAGCACCCCGGGCGAGACCCAGCCCCAGCATTTT CASTPGETQPQHF
TRBJ1-2 - - TRBV27 TGTGCCAGCAGTTTTTTCCCCTCACAGGGTTTAAACGTTTATGGCTACACCTTC CASSFFPSQGLNVYGYTF
TRBJ1-1 - - TRBV11-2 TGTGCCAGCAGCTTTGGCGGAGGGGGGAGGGCTTTCTTT CASSFGGGGRAFF
TRBJ2-7 - - TRBV3-1/TRBV3-2 TGTGCCAGCAGCCAAGGATCGGTGTCCCCCTCCGAGCAGTACTTC CASSQGSVSPSEQYF
TRBJ1-6 - TRBD1 TRBV7-9 TGTGCCAGCAGCCCCGACAGGGGTACGAATTCACCCCTCCACTTT CASSPDRGTNSPLHF
TRBJ1-1 - TRBD1 TRBV6-6 TGTGCCAGCAGTTACGGACAGGGGACTGAAGCTTTCTTT CASSYGQGTEAFF
TRBJ1-1 - - TRBV28 TGTGCCAGCAGTTTAAGTCAGAAAGCTTTCTTT CASSLSQKAFF
TRBJ2-7 - TRBD1 TRBV27 TGTGCCAGCAGTTGGGGCAGAACAGGGGGCGGTGAGCAGTACTTC CASSWGRTGGGEQYF